This T cell receptor (beta chain) was sequenced for a study of read filtering for tumor transcriptome and immune sequencing. Study details: Whole-transcriptome libraries were prepared after DNase treatment. Per sample, TCR-region reads ranged about 4 to 11 million by IR-seq, roughly 80 to 1,300 by RNA-seq.

This clonotype occurred a few times. What it recognizes is unknown. Study-wide results and limits: Sorted CD138-negative bone marrow cells were not purified T cells.

From about 400 ng of RNA, a library with molecular barcoded alpha/delta and beta/gamma adaptors was made. One entry per CDR3 protein results from TCRdb running MiXCR on the reads. This sample yields tens of thousands of distinct CDR3 sequences, of which roughly 19% are seen a single time; 15% to 17% belongs to the top ten. V was clipped by 2 bases and J by 8 bases, with 10 bases between them. The CDR3 is 13 amino acids. Germline V gene lookup returns CDR1 MDHEN and CDR2 SYDVKM. The sequenced sample consisted of a population of CD138-negative cells sorted from bone marrow. This sequence was found in a donor at least 40 years old with multiple myeloma. The chain employs TRBV28 and TRBJ2-1, with D uncertain. Here the CDR3 DNA reads TGTGCCAGCAGTTTAGGGCGAAAGGATGAGCAGTTCTTC. This gives the protein CASSLGRKDEQFF.